This is a list of T cell receptor beta chains from one sample in a study of T cell responses to AZD1222 COVID-19 vaccine. TCRdb's table, derived via immunoSEQ multiplex PCR, lists solely in-frame clones and lacks some. Of 130,000 to 150,000 clones listed, about 87% were seen once; the top ten hold about 16%. The sequenced sample was peripheral blood, obtained on day 0 of AZD1222 vaccination. The source is an adult in good health. The CDR3 runs from the conserved cysteine through the conserved F or W. The order of the fields is J gene, clone size, V gene, D gene, CDR3 protein, CDR3 DNA. D genes are given only for firm matches. Clone size, where shown, is once, few, many, or a class for clones that have expanded.

j_gene: TRBJ2-1; abundance: .; v_gene: TRBV3-1/TRBV3-2; d_gene: TRBD2; CDR3aa: CASSQTSGGQSGEQFF; CDR3nt: TGTGCCAGCAGCCAGACTAGCGGGGGTCAAAGCGGTGAGCAGTTCTTC
j_gene: TRBJ2-7; abundance: .; v_gene: TRBV5-1; d_gene: .; CDR3aa: CASSLATDSYEQYF; CDR3nt: TGCGCCAGCAGCTTGGCAACAGACTCCTACGAGCAGTACTTC
j_gene: TRBJ2-7; abundance: .; v_gene: TRBV28; d_gene: TRBD1; CDR3aa: CASSLIQGANEQYF; CDR3nt: TGTGCCAGCAGTTTAATCCAGGGGGCTAACGAGCAGTACTTC
j_gene: TRBJ1-4; abundance: .; v_gene: TRBV19; d_gene: .; CDR3aa: CASGAGATNEKLFF; CDR3nt: TGTGCCAGTGGAGCGGGTGCAACTAATGAAAAACTGTTTTTT
j_gene: TRBJ2-7; abundance: .; v_gene: TRBV18; d_gene: TRBD1; CDR3aa: CASSAGQGANEQYF; CDR3nt: TGTGCCAGCTCAGCGGGACAGGGTGCGAACGAGCAGTACTTC
j_gene: TRBJ1-6; abundance: .; v_gene: TRBV25-1; d_gene: .; CDR3aa: CASASSASARNSPLHF; CDR3nt: TGTGCCAGCGCCTCTTCGGCCTCCGCGAGGAATTCACCCCTCCACTTT
j_gene: TRBJ1-2; abundance: few; v_gene: TRBV2; d_gene: .; CDR3aa: CASRPDSNYGYTF; CDR3nt: TGTGCCAGCAGACCCGACAGTAACTATGGCTACACCTTC
j_gene: TRBJ1-4; abundance: .; v_gene: TRBV7-8; d_gene: .; CDR3aa: CASSAPREEKLFF; CDR3nt: TGTGCCAGCAGCGCCCCGCGGGAGGAAAAACTGTTTTTT
j_gene: TRBJ2-4; abundance: .; v_gene: TRBV6-5; d_gene: .; CDR3aa: CASSGDLAKNIQYF; CDR3nt: TGTGCCAGCAGCGGGGACTTAGCCAAAAACATTCAGTACTTC
j_gene: TRBJ2-7; abundance: .; v_gene: TRBV5-5; d_gene: TRBD1; CDR3aa: CASSLAHRGYEQYF; CDR3nt: TGTGCCAGCAGCTTGGCCCACAGGGGCTACGAGCAGTACTTC
j_gene: TRBJ2-7; abundance: few; v_gene: TRBV7-6; d_gene: TRBD1; CDR3aa: CASSLGAPSSLDSGTGWREQYF; CDR3nt: TGTGCCAGCAGCTTAGGTGCCCCTTCCAGCTTAGATTCCGGGACAGGGTGGCGCGAGCAGTACTTC
j_gene: TRBJ1-1; abundance: .; v_gene: TRBV28; d_gene: .; CDR3aa: CASTEQPNTEAFF; CDR3nt: TGTGCCAGCACCGAACAGCCGAACACTGAAGCTTTCTTT
j_gene: TRBJ1-2; abundance: .; v_gene: TRBV11-1; d_gene: TRBD1; CDR3aa: CASTHGTGQNYGYTF; CDR3nt: TGTGCCAGCACCCATGGGACAGGGCAAAACTATGGCTACACCTTC
j_gene: TRBJ2-1; abundance: .; v_gene: TRBV7-6; d_gene: .; CDR3aa: CASTDLGDPRREQFF; CDR3nt: TGTGCCAGCACCGACCTCGGAGACCCCCGGAGAGAGCAGTTCTTC
j_gene: TRBJ2-7; abundance: .; v_gene: TRBV5-1; d_gene: TRBD1; CDR3aa: CASRRDSYEQYF; CDR3nt: TGCGCCAGCAGACGGGACAGCTACGAGCAGTACTTC
j_gene: TRBJ1-1; abundance: few; v_gene: TRBV11-3; d_gene: .; CDR3aa: CASSFSGASTEAFF; CDR3nt: TGTGCCAGCAGCTTTTCAGGGGCAAGCACTGAAGCTTTCTTT
j_gene: TRBJ2-1; abundance: .; v_gene: TRBV21-1; d_gene: .; CDR3aa: CASDPGRAGNEQFF; CDR3nt: TGTGCCAGCGACCCGGGCCGGGCGGGTAATGAGCAGTTCTTC
j_gene: TRBJ1-6; abundance: .; v_gene: TRBV6-2/TRBV6-3; d_gene: .; CDR3aa: CASSSQLTASYNSPLHF; CDR3nt: TGTGCCAGCAGCTCACAATTGACAGCCTCCTATAATTCACCCCTCCACTTT
j_gene: TRBJ1-2; abundance: .; v_gene: TRBV19; d_gene: .; CDR3aa: CASTLGTRGYTF; CDR3nt: TGTGCCAGTACCCTGGGGACACGCGGCTACACCTTC
j_gene: TRBJ2-7; abundance: .; v_gene: TRBV3-1/TRBV3-2; d_gene: .; CDR3aa: CASSQDRPRTKKHYEQYF; CDR3nt: TGTGCCAGCAGCCAAGACCGACCCCGGACTAAAAAGCACTACGAGCAGTACTTC
j_gene: TRBJ1-1; abundance: .; v_gene: TRBV19; d_gene: TRBD1; CDR3aa: CASIPRGGFGEAFF; CDR3nt: TGTGCCAGTATCCCGAGAGGGGGCTTCGGGGAAGCTTTCTTT
j_gene: TRBJ1-5; abundance: .; v_gene: TRBV7-2; d_gene: .; CDR3aa: CASSPRGVEPQHF; CDR3nt: TGTGCCAGCAGCCCGAGGGGGGTGGAGCCCCAGCATTTT
j_gene: TRBJ2-6; abundance: once; v_gene: TRBV4-3; d_gene: TRBD2; CDR3aa: CASSQHLAGASGANVLTF; CDR3nt: TGCGCCAGCAGCCAACACCTAGCGGGGGCCTCTGGGGCCAACGTCCTGACTTTC
j_gene: TRBJ1-5; abundance: .; v_gene: TRBV12-3/TRBV12-4; d_gene: .; CDR3aa: CASSSTGNQPQHF; CDR3nt: TGTGCCAGCAGTTCGACAGGCAATCAGCCCCAGCATTTT
j_gene: TRBJ1-3; abundance: .; v_gene: TRBV19; d_gene: TRBD1; CDR3aa: CASRQGGAGGNTIYF; CDR3nt: TGTGCCAGTAGACAAGGGGGCGCCGGTGGAAACACCATATATTTT
j_gene: TRBJ2-5; abundance: .; v_gene: TRBV6-6; d_gene: .; CDR3aa: CASSQQETQYF; CDR3nt: TGTGCCAGCAGCCAACAAGAGACCCAGTACTTC
j_gene: TRBJ1-1; abundance: .; v_gene: TRBV19; d_gene: .; CDR3aa: CASSIYSMNTEAFF; CDR3nt: TGTGCCAGTAGTATATACAGTATGAACACTGAAGCTTTCTTT
j_gene: TRBJ2-1; abundance: .; v_gene: TRBV7-9; d_gene: TRBD2; CDR3aa: CASSLEVAGGPYNEQFF; CDR3nt: TGTGCCAGCAGCTTAGAGGTAGCGGGGGGACCCTACAATGAGCAGTTCTTC
j_gene: TRBJ2-7; abundance: .; v_gene: TRBV5-1; d_gene: .; CDR3aa: CASSFLGTSYEQYF; CDR3nt: TGCGCCAGCAGTTTCCTCGGTACCTCCTACGAGCAGTACTTC
j_gene: TRBJ1-2; abundance: .; v_gene: TRBV7-9; d_gene: .; CDR3aa: CASSLFTLGTENYGYTF; CDR3nt: TGTGCCAGCAGCTTATTTACCTTGGGGACGGAGAACTATGGCTACACCTTC
j_gene: TRBJ1-2; abundance: once; v_gene: TRBV5-1; d_gene: .; CDR3aa: CASSPGTAPYGYTF; CDR3nt: TGCGCCAGCAGCCCCGGGACGGCGCCTTATGGCTACACCTTC
j_gene: TRBJ1-2; abundance: .; v_gene: TRBV19; d_gene: .; CDR3aa: CASSPSRFYYGYTF; CDR3nt: TGTGCCAGTAGTCCGTCCCGGTTCTACTATGGCTACACCTTC
j_gene: TRBJ2-3; abundance: .; v_gene: TRBV11-2; d_gene: .; CDR3aa: CASSRTRASSTDTQYF; CDR3nt: TGTGCCAGCAGTCGAACTAGGGCCTCAAGCACAGATACGCAGTATTTT
j_gene: TRBJ1-1; abundance: .; v_gene: TRBV7-9; d_gene: .; CDR3aa: CASSLRREGPEAFF; CDR3nt: TGTGCCAGCAGCTTAAGGCGGGAGGGCCCTGAAGCTTTCTTT
j_gene: TRBJ2-7; abundance: .; v_gene: TRBV5-1; d_gene: .; CDR3aa: CASSPDWHREQYF; CDR3nt: TGCGCCAGCAGCCCGGACTGGCACCGGGAGCAGTACTTC
j_gene: TRBJ1-5; abundance: .; v_gene: TRBV7-9; d_gene: .; CDR3aa: CASSLGVGSNQPQHF; CDR3nt: TGTGCCAGCAGCTTAGGGGTAGGGAGCAATCAGCCCCAGCATTTT
j_gene: TRBJ1-5; abundance: .; v_gene: TRBV4-3; d_gene: TRBD1; CDR3aa: CASSQETGSHQPQHF; CDR3nt: TGCGCCAGCAGCCAGGAGACAGGGAGTCATCAGCCCCAGCATTTT
j_gene: TRBJ2-1; abundance: .; v_gene: TRBV21-1; d_gene: .; CDR3aa: CASSKASSYNEQFF; CDR3nt: TGTGCCAGCAGCAAAGCTAGCTCCTACAATGAGCAGTTCTTC
j_gene: TRBJ2-1; abundance: .; v_gene: TRBV7-2; d_gene: TRBD2; CDR3aa: CASSSTRAGEIGNEQFF; CDR3nt: TGTGCCAGCAGCTCCACCCGCGCGGGGGAGATCGGAAATGAGCAGTTCTTC
j_gene: TRBJ2-7; abundance: few; v_gene: TRBV6-2/TRBV6-3; d_gene: .; CDR3aa: CASSPEGYESYEQYF; CDR3nt: TGTGCCAGCAGCCCTGAGGGGTATGAGTCCTACGAGCAGTACTTC